One and the same sample provided the 12 T cell receptor beta chains below, sequenced in a study of cytomegalovirus exposure and HLA in healthy donors. The PCR made use of 60 Vbeta and 13 Jbeta primers. Clones were sequenced by immunoSEQ multiplex PCR, and TCRdb holds only the in-frame ones, with some missing. The repertoire holds 150,000 or so clones, with more than 75% as singletons. The sequenced sample was PBMCs. These receptor sequences come from a man younger than 40 in good health and CMV-seropositive.

The chain carries TRBV5-4 and TRBJ2-3; 12 bases map to TRBD2. V lost 1 base and J lost 6; bases outside the gene matches: 6. The CDR3 is made up of 16 amino acids. Germline V gene lookup returns CDR1 SGHNT and CDR2 YYREEE (reference sequence). CDR3 region: CASSLWLAGGLDTQYF. The CDR3, as DNA: TGTGCCAGCAGCTTGTGGCTAGCGGGAGGGCTTGATACGCAGTATTTT.

The chain carries TRBV10-3 and TRBJ2-1; D possibly corresponds to TRBD1 (5 bases). The CDR3 contains 12 residues. V was shortened by 4 bases and J by 4 bases, with 5 bases between the two germline ends. Germline lookup yields CDR1 ENHRY and CDR2 SYGVKD. The CDR3 DNA reads TGTGCCATCAGTGGACAGTACAATGAGCAGTTCTTC. Encoded protein: CAISGQYNEQFF.

This chain connects TRBV28 to TRBJ1-4; TRBD1 agrees at 8 bases. The CDR3 loop spans 14 amino acids. Per the germline V gene, CDR1 is MDHEN and CDR2 is SYDVKM. Germline trimming cut 6 bases from V and 7 bases from J; bases unmatched to any gene: 7. CDR3 coding DNA: TGTGCCAGCAGCTTGCAGGGGGCTGTTGAAAAACTGTTTTTT. Encoded protein: CASSLQGAVEKLFF.

The V and J genes are TRBV7-8 and TRBJ2-1, with D maybe TRBD2 (5 bases). V was shortened by 3 bases and J by 4 bases, with 13 bases between the two germline ends. The V gene's germline CDR1 is SGHVS and CDR2 FQNEAQ. The CDR3 runs 15 residues. CDR3 region: CASSFSDYGYNEQFF. CDR3 coding DNA: TGTGCCAGCAGCTTCTCTGACTACGGGTACAATGAGCAGTTCTTC.

The V and J genes are TRBV27 and TRBJ2-3, with D maybe TRBD1 (6 bases). Trimming removed 7 bases at V and 1 base at J, with 9 bases between. Germline V gene data show CDR1 as MNHEY and CDR2 as SMNVEV (reference sequence). This CDR3 region has 13 residues. The CDR3 nucleotides are TGTGCCAGCACCTACAGGGGCACAGATACGCAGTATTTT. Its translation: CASTYRGTDTQYF.

The J gene is TRBJ2-6, the V gene TRBV19; D is unresolved. V lost 3 bases and J 0 bases, leaving 3 bases between the germline ends. Germline V lookup: CDR1 LNHDA, CDR2 SQIVND (reference sequence). CDR3 size: 14 residues. This chain's CDR3 is CASSMSSGANVLTF. CDR3 DNA: TGTGCCAGTAGTATGAGCTCTGGGGCCAACGTCCTGACTTTC.

J is TRBJ2-1 and V is TRBV19, with TRBD1 matching over 9 bases. Germline CDR1 is LNHDA and CDR2 is SQIVND (reference sequence). This CDR3 region has 16 residues. With V trimmed by 2 bases and J by 4 bases, 6 bases remained unmatched. The chain's CDR3 is CASSIPLGTGYNEQFF. Written as DNA, the CDR3 is TGTGCCAGTAGTATACCGCTCGGGACAGGGTACAATGAGCAGTTCTTC.

A few counts support this clone. The chain employs TRBV25-1 and TRBJ2-1; D remains unclear. V was clipped by 3 bases and J by 7 bases, with 4 bases between them. The V gene's germline CDR1 is MGHDK and CDR2 SYGVNS. The CDR3 spans 11 residues. This CDR3 reads CASSDRNEQFF. DNA of the CDR3: TGTGCCAGCAGTGATAGAAATGAGCAGTTCTTC.

The chain joins TRBV5-1 to TRBJ2-1; D is unclear. Germline CDR1 and CDR2: SGHRS and YFSETQ. This CDR3 has 13 amino acids. V was shortened by 4 bases and J by 0 bases, with 5 bases between the two germline ends. DNA for the CDR3: TGCGCCAGCAGCCGTATCTCCTACAATGAGCAGTTCTTC. This codes for CASSRISYNEQFF.

The chain employs TRBV4-1 and TRBJ2-7, with a possible D match to TRBD1 (6 bases). CDR1 is MGHRA and CDR2 is YSYEKL in the germline V gene. Deletions cut 0 bases from V and 7 bases from J, with 13 bases between. The CDR3 spans 14 residues. As DNA, the CDR3 is TGCGCCAGCAGCCAAGACAGGGGTGTTGGGGAGCAGTACTTC. Protein product: CASSQDRGVGEQYF.

The V and J genes are TRBV9 and TRBJ2-2; the match to TRBD2 covers 11 bases. V lost 3 bases to trimming and J lost 5 bases; unmatched junction nucleotides: 6. Germline V gene sequence: CDR1 SGDLS, CDR2 YYNGEE. The CDR3 spans 16 residues. The CDR3 bases are TGTGCCAGCAGCGCCGGGACTAGCGGACGAACCGGGGAGCTGTTTTTT. Translated, it gives CASSAGTSGRTGELFF.

The chain carries TRBV10-3 and TRBJ2-2, with D unresolved. The V end was cut by 0 bases, the J end by 11 bases, with 16 bases between. The CDR3 extends over 15 amino acids. The germline V gene encodes CDR1 ENHRY and CDR2 SYGVKD. CDR3 nucleotide sequence: TGTGCCATCAGTGAGTCGACCAGCGCCTTCGGTGAGCTGTTTTTT. Residues: CAISESTSAFGELFF.